Listed below are T cell receptor beta chains from one sample, sequenced in a study of T cell responses to AZD1222 COVID-19 vaccine. Here immunoSEQ multiplex PCR was the method, and the copy in TCRdb shows in-frame clones only, minus some. The sample yields around 180,000 clones, roughly 88% seen once. The sequencing here drew on peripheral blood, taken on day 0 of AZD1222 vaccination. The receptors shown here come from an adult in good health. Both conserved end residues are part of each CDR3. Fields, in order: D gene, V gene, J gene, clone size, CDR3 length, CDR3 protein, CDR3 DNA. The D gene is left open where the match is weak. Only some rows state a clone size, as once, few, many or a class for expanded clones.

>TRBD1|TRBV29-1|TRBJ1-2|NA|12
CSVEAGGYGYTF
TGCAGCGTTGAAGCAGGGGGCTATGGCTACACCTTC
>NA|TRBV5-4|TRBJ2-7|NA|15
CASSLKQGSNYEQYF
TGTGCCAGCAGCTTGAAGCAGGGGAGCAACTACGAGCAGTACTTC
>NA|TRBV30|TRBJ1-1|NA|12
CAWSRGLTEAFF
TGTGCCTGGAGCAGGGGCCTGACTGAAGCTTTCTTT
>TRBD1|TRBV5-4|TRBJ1-6|NA|16
CASSSRQGRGNSPLHF
TGTGCCAGCAGCTCTCGACAGGGCCGCGGGAATTCACCCCTCCACTTT
>NA|TRBV27|TRBJ1-1|NA|13
CASSLVMGGEAFF
TGTGCCAGCAGTTTAGTTATGGGGGGTGAAGCTTTCTTT
>NA|TRBV19|TRBJ2-3|NA|15
CASSRRERSTDTQYF
TGTGCCAGTAGCCGACGGGAGAGGTCCACAGATACGCAGTATTTT
>TRBD1|TRBV9|TRBJ2-5|NA|14
CASSVPGQGETQYF
TGTGCCAGCAGCGTGCCGGGACAGGGTGAGACCCAGTACTTC
>NA|TRBV19|TRBJ1-4|NA|14
CASSGQTFNEKLFF
TGTGCCAGTAGCGGACAGACCTTTAATGAAAAACTGTTTTTT
>TRBD1|TRBV27|TRBJ1-6|NA|18
CASSPTGESGPYNSPLHF
TGTGCCAGCAGCCCGACAGGGGAATCCGGCCCCTATAATTCACCCCTCCACTTT
>NA|TRBV10-2|TRBJ2-3|NA|13
CASSTASTDTQYF
TGCGCCAGCAGTACAGCGTCGACAGATACGCAGTATTTT
>TRBD2|TRBV14|TRBJ2-7|NA|14
CASSLWSGDYEQYF
TGTGCCAGCAGCCTCTGGAGCGGGGACTACGAGCAGTACTTC
>NA|TRBV7-9|TRBJ1-1|NA|16
CASSLGGGTVNTEAFF
TGTGCCAGCAGCTTAGGAGGGGGTACAGTGAACACTGAAGCTTTCTTT
>NA|TRBV28|TRBJ1-5|NA|14
CASRSEGGNQPQHF
TGTGCCAGCAGGTCGGAGGGAGGCAATCAGCCCCAGCATTTT
>NA|TRBV3-1/TRBV3-2|TRBJ2-1|NA|15
CASSQDRGQNNEQFF
TGTGCCAGCAGCCAAGACCGGGGACAAAACAATGAGCAGTTCTTC
>TRBD2|TRBV13|TRBJ2-3|NA|16
CASSLLADTSTDTQYF
TGTGCCAGCAGCTTACTAGCGGACACTAGCACAGATACGCAGTATTTT
>TRBD1|TRBV28|TRBJ1-6|once|13
CAAYGQGNSPLHF
TGTGCCGCCTATGGACAGGGGAATTCACCCCTCCACTTT
>NA|TRBV7-9|TRBJ1-2|NA|12
CASSFIAYGYTF
TGTGCCAGCAGCTTCATTGCCTATGGCTACACCTTC
>NA|TRBV2|TRBJ2-1|NA|15
CASRDRELVVVKQFF
TGTGCCAGCAGGGACCGAGAGCTAGTGGTTGTCAAGCAGTTCTTC
>NA|TRBV12-2|TRBJ2-7|NA|13
CASRLTGDHEQYF
TGTGCAAGTCGCTTGACAGGGGACCACGAGCAGTACTTC
>NA|TRBV11-2|TRBJ2-7|NA|13
CASSKPDEDEQYF
TGTGCCAGCAGCAAGCCGGATGAGGACGAGCAGTACTTC
>NA|TRBV10-3|TRBJ2-3|NA|16
CAISEGTSPLTDTQYF
TGTGCCATCAGTGAAGGAACTAGCCCCCTCACAGATACGCAGTATTTT
>NA|TRBV5-1|TRBJ2-2|NA|15
CASSLGGSTTGELFF
TGCGCCAGCAGCTTGGGGGGCTCAACAACCGGGGAGCTGTTTTTT
>NA|TRBV7-2|TRBJ1-2|once|17
CASSLASSYLGDYGYTF
TGTGCCAGCAGCTTAGCGTCCTCTTATCTAGGGGACTATGGCTACACCTTC
>NA|TRBV5-1|TRBJ2-6|NA|16
CASSEGLSSGANVLTF
TGCGCCAGCAGCGAGGGGCTAAGCTCTGGGGCCAACGTCCTGACTTTC
>NA|TRBV7-9|TRBJ2-5|NA|16
CASSLDHVRGKETQYF
TGTGCCAGCAGCTTAGACCACGTTAGAGGGAAAGAGACCCAGTACTTC
>TRBD2|TRBV27|TRBJ2-3|few|18
CASSPPWGLAVSTDTQYF
TGTGCCAGCAGCCCACCTTGGGGACTAGCGGTTTCCACAGATACGCAGTATTTT
>NA|TRBV11-2|TRBJ2-1|NA|18
CASSLDLIPTHDINEQFF
TGTGCCAGCAGCTTAGATCTTATTCCTACCCATGATATCAATGAGCAGTTCTTC
>TRBD1|TRBV29-1|TRBJ2-3|NA|15
CSVLGQGPRADTQYF
TGCAGCGTATTGGGACAGGGCCCTAGGGCAGATACGCAGTATTTT
>TRBD1|TRBV28|TRBJ2-7|once|14
CASSLRTGAYEQYF
TGTGCCAGCAGTTTGCGGACAGGCGCCTACGAGCAGTACTTC
>NA|TRBV5-1|TRBJ1-4|NA|15
CASSSVGLLNEKLFF
TGCGCCAGCAGTTCCGTAGGGCTTCTTAATGAAAAACTGTTTTTT
>TRBD2|TRBV5-1|TRBJ2-7|NA|14
CASSDSGLPYEQYF
TGCGCCAGCAGTGACTCGGGACTACCCTACGAGCAGTACTTC
>TRBD1|TRBV28|TRBJ2-5|NA|13
CASSLGQEETQYF
TGTGCCAGCAGCTTGGGACAGGAAGAGACCCAGTACTTC
>NA|TRBV6-1|TRBJ1-3|NA|14
CASSEKKLGNTIYF
TGTGCCAGCAGTGAAAAGAAACTGGGAAACACCATATATTTT
>NA|TRBV2|TRBJ2-3|NA|15
CASSLDGTSTDTQYF
TGTGCCAGCAGCTTGGACGGTACTAGCACAGATACGCAGTATTTT
>NA|TRBV7-8|TRBJ2-5|NA|15
CASSRLWSFQETQYF
TGTGCCAGCAGCCGGCTATGGAGCTTCCAAGAGACCCAGTACTTC
>NA|TRBV2|TRBJ2-7|NA|13
CASSSTGRDEQYF
TGTGCCAGCAGTTCAACAGGACGGGACGAGCAGTACTTC
>NA|TRBV15|TRBJ2-3|NA|15
CATSRERSPADTQYF
TGTGCCACCAGCAGAGAGAGGTCCCCCGCAGATACGCAGTATTTT
>NA|TRBV29-1|TRBJ2-2|NA|16
CSVHALSSVDTGELFF
TGCAGCGTCCACGCCCTCTCTAGCGTCGACACCGGGGAGCTGTTTTTT